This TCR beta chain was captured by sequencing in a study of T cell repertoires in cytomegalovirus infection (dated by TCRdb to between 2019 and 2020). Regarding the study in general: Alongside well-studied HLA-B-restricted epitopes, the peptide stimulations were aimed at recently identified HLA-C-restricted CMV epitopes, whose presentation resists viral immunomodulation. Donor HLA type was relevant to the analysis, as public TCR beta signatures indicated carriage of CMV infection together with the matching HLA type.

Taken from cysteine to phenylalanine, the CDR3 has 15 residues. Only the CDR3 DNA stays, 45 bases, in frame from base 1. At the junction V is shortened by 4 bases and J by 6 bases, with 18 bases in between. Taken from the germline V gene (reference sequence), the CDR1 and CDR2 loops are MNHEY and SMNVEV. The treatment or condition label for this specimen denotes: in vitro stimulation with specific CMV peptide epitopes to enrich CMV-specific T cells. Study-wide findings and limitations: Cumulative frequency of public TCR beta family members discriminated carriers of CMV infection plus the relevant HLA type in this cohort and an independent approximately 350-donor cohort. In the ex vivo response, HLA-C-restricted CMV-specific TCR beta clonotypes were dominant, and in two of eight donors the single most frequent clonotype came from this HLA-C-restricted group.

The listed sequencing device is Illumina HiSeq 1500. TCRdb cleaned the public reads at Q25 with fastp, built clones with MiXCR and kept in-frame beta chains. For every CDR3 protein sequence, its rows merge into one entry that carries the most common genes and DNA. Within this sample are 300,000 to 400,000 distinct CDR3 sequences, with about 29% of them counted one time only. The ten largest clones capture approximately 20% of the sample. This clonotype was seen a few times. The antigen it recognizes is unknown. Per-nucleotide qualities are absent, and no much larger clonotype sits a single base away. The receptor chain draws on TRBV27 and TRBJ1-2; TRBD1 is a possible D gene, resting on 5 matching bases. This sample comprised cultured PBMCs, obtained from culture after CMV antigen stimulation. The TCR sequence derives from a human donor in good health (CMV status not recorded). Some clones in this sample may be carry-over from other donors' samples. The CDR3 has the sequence CASSSTDRGRDGYTF. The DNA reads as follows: TGTGCCAGCAGTTCCACCGACAGAGGGAGGGATGGCTACACCTTC.